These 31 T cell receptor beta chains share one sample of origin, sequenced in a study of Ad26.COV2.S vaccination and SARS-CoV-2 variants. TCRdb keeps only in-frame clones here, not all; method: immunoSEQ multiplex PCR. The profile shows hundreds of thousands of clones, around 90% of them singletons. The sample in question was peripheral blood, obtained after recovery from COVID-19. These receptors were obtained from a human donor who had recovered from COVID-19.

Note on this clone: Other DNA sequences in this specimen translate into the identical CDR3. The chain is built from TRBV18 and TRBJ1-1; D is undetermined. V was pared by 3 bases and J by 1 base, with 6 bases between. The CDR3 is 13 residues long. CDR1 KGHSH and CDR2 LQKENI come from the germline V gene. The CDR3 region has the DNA TGTGCCAGCTCACCCCAAGAGAACACTGAAGCTTTCTTT. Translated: CASSPQENTEAFF.

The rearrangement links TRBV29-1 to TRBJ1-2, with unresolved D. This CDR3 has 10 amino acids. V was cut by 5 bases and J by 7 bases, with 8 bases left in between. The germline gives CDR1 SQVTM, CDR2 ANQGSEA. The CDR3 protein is CSVLKGGYTF. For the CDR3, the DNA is TGCAGCGTTCTCAAGGGTGGCTACACCTTC. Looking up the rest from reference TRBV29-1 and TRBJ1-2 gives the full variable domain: SAVISQKPSRDICQRGTSLTIQCQVDSQVTMMFWYRQQPGQSLTLIATANQGSEATYESGFVIDKFPISRPNLTFSTLTVSNMSPEDSSIYLCSVLKGGYTFGSGTRLTVV.

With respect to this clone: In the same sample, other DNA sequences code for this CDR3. The CDR3 loop reads CASSFWGSSYEQYF. The CDR3 DNA sequence: TGTGCCAGCAGTTTTTGGGGTAGCTCCTACGAGCAGTACTTC. This chain connects TRBV27 to TRBJ2-7; the D is unclear. This CDR3 comprises 14 residues. V gave up 3 bases and J gave up 0 bases, with 9 bases separating them. The germline V gene encodes CDR1 MNHEY and CDR2 SMNVEV (reference sequence).

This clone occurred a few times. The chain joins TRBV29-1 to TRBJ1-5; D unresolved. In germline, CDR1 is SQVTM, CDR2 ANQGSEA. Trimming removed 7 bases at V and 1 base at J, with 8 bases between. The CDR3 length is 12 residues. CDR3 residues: CSARESNQPQHF. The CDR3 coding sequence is TGCAGCGCCCGAGAGAGCAATCAGCCCCAGCATTTT.

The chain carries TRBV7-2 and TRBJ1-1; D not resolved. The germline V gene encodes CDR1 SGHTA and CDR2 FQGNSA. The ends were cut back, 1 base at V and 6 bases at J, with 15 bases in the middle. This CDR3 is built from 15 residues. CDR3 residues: CASSLDLGVLAEAFF. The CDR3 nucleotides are TGTGCCAGCAGCTTAGATCTAGGAGTGTTAGCTGAAGCTTTCTTT.

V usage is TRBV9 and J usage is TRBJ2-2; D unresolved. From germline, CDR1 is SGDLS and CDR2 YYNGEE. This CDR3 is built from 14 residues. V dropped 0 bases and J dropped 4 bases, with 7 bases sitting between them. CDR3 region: CASSVEIGTGELFF. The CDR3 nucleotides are TGTGCCAGCAGCGTAGAAATCGGCACCGGGGAGCTGTTTTTT.

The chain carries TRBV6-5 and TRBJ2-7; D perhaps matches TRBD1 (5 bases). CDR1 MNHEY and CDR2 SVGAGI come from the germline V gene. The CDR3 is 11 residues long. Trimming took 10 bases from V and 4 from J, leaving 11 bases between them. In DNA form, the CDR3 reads TGTGCCACTCGACAGCAGTACGAGCAGTACTTC. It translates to CATRQQYEQYF.

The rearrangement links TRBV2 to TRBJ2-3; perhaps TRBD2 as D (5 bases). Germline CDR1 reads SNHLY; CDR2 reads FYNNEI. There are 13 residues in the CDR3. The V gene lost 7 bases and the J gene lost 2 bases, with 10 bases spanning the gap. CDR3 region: CASTWENTDTQYF. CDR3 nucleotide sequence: TGTGCCAGCACGTGGGAGAACACAGATACGCAGTATTTT. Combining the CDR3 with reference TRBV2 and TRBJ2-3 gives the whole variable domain EPEVTQTPSHQVTQMGQEVILRCVPISNHLYFYWYRQILGQKVEFLVSFYNNEISEKSEIFDDQFSVERPDGSNFTLKIRSTKLEDSAMYFCASTWENTDTQYFGPGTRLTVL.

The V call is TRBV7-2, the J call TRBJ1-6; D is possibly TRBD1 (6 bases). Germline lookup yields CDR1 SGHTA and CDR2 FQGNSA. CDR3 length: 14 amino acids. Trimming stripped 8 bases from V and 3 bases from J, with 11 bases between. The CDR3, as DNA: TGTGCCAGCTCGGGAGGGGGCTATAATTCACCCCTCCACTTT. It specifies CASSGGGYNSPLHF.

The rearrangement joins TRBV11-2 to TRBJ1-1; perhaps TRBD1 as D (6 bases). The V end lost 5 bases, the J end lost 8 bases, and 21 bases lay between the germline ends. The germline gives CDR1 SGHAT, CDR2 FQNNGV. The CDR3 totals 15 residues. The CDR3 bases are TGTGCCAGCAGCGCGGGACAATTTCTTTCTTTGGAAGCTTTCTTT. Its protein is CASSAGQFLSLEAFF.

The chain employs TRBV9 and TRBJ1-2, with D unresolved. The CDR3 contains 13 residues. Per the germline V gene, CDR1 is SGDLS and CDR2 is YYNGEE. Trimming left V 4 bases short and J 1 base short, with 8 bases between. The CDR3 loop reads CASSPGLNYGYTF. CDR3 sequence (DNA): TGTGCCAGCAGCCCGGGTCTTAACTATGGCTACACCTTC.

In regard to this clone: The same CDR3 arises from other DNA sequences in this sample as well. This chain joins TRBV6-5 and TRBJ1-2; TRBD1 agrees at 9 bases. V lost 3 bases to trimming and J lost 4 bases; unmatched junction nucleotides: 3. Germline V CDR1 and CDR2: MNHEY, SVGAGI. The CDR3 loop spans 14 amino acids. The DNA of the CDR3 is TGTGCCAGCAGTTATTCGGACAGGGGCTATGGCTACACCTTC. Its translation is CASSYSDRGYGYTF.

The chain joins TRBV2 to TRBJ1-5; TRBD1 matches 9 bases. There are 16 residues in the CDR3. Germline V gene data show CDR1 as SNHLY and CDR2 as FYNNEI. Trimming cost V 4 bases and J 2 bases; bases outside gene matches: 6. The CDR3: CASSGKQGAGNQPQHF. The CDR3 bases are TGTGCCAGCAGTGGGAAACAGGGGGCGGGCAATCAGCCCCAGCATTTT.

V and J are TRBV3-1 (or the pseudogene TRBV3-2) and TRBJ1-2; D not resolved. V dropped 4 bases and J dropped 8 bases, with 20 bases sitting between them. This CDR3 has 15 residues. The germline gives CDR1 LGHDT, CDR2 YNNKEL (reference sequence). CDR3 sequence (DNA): TGTGCCAGCAGCCCATGGAGACAAGGAGATTACGGCTACACCTTC. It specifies CASSPWRQGDYGYTF.

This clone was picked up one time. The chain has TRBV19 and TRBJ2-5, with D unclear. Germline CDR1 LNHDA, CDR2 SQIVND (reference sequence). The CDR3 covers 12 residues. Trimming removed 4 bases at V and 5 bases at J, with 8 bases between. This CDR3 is CASSTLGETQYF. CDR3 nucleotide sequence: TGTGCCAGTAGTACTTTGGGGGAGACCCAGTACTTC.

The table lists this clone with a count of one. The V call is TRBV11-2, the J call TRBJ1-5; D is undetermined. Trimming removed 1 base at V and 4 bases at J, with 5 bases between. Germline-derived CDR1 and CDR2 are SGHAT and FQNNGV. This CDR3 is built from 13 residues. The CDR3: CASSLGANQPQHF. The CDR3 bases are TGTGCCAGCAGCTTAGGGGCGAATCAGCCCCAGCATTTT.

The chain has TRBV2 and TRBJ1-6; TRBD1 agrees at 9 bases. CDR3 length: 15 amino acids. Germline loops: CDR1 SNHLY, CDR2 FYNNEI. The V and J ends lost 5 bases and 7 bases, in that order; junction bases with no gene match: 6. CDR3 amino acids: CASSSGGQGNSPLHF. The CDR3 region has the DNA TGTGCCAGCAGTTCTGGCGGACAGGGGAATTCACCCCTCCACTTT.

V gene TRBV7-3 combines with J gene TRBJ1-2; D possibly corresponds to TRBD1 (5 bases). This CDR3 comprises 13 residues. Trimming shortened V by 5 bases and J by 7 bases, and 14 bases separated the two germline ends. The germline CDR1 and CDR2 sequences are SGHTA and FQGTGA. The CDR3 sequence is CASSPRFGAGYTF. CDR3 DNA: TGTGCCAGCAGCCCCCGATTTGGGGCTGGCTACACCTTC. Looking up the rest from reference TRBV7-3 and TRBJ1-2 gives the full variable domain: GAGVSQTPSNKVTEKGKYVELRCDPISGHTALYWYRQSLGQGPEFLIYFQGTGAADDSGLPNDRFFAVRPEGSVSTLKIQRTERGDSAVYLCASSPRFGAGYTFGSGTRLTVV.

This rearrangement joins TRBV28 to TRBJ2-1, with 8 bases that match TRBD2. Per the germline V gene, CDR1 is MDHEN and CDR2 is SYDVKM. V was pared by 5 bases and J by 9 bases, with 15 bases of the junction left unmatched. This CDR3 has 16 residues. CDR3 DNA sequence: TGTGCCAGCAGTACGTATCAGGGACTAGTACGCTTTGAGCAGTTCTTC. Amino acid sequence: CASSTYQGLVRFEQFF. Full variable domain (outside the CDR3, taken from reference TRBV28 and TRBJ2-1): DVKVTQSSRYLVKRTGEKVFLECVQDMDHENMFWYRQDPGLGLRLIYFSYDVKMKEKGDIPEGYSVSREKKERFSLILESASTNQTSMYLCASSTYQGLVRFEQFFGPGTRLTVL.

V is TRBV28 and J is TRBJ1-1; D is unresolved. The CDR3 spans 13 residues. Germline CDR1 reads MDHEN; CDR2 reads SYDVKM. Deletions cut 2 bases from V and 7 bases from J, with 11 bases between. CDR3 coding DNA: TGTGCCAGCAGTTTAGGATCTGGTCGTGAAGCTTTCTTT. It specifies CASSLGSGREAFF.

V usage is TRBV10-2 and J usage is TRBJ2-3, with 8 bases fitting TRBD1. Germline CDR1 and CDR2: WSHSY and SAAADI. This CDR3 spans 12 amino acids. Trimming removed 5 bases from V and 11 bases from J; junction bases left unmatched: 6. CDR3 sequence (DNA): TGCGCCAGCAGTCCCGGACAGGGACTGCAGTATTTT. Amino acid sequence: CASSPGQGLQYF.

In nucleotides, the CDR3 is TGTGCCAGCACCCATGTGCGGGATTCACCCCTCCACTTT. Translated: CASTHVRDSPLHF. The chain employs TRBV6-6 and TRBJ1-6; no reliable D call. The V end lost 7 bases, the J end lost 8 bases, and 12 bases lay between the germline ends. The CDR3 contains 13 residues. Germline values: CDR1 MNHNY, CDR2 SVGAGI (reference sequence).

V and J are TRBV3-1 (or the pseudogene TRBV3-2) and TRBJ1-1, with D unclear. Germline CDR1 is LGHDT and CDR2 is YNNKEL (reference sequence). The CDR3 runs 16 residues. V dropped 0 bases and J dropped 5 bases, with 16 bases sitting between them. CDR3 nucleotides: TGTGCCAGCAGCCAAGATTGGCGGGGTCCGGGGACTGAAGCTTTCTTT. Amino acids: CASSQDWRGPGTEAFF.

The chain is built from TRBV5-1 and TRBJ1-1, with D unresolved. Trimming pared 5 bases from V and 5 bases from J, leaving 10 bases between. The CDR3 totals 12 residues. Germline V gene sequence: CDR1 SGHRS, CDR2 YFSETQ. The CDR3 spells CASSPGGTEAFF. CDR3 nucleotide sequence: TGCGCCAGCAGTCCTGGAGGGACTGAAGCTTTCTTT.

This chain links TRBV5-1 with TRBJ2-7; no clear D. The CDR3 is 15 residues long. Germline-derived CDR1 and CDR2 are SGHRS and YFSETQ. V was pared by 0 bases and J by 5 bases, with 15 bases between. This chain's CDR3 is CASSLAFGPFHEQYF. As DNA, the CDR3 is TGCGCCAGCAGCTTGGCCTTTGGGCCGTTCCACGAGCAGTACTTC.

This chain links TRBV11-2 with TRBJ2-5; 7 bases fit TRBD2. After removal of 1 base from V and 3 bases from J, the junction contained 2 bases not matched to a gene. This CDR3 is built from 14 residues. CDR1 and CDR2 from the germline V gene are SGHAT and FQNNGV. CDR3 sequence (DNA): TGTGCCAGCAGCTTAGGACTAGCTGAAGAGACCCAGTACTTC. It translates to CASSLGLAEETQYF.

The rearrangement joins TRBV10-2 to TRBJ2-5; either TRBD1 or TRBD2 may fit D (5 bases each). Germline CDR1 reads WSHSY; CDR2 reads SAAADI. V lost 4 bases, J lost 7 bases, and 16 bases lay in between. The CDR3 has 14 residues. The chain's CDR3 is CASSGDERRVTQYF. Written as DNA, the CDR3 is TGCGCCAGCAGTGGGGACGAAAGAAGAGTGACCCAGTACTTC.

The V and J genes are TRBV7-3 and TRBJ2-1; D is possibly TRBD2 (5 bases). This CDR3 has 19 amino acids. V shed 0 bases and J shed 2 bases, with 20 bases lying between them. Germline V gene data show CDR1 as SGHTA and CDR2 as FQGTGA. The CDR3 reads CASSLTPAGPLRAYNEQFF. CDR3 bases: TGTGCCAGCAGCTTAACCCCCGCGGGTCCCCTTAGGGCCTACAATGAGCAGTTCTTC.

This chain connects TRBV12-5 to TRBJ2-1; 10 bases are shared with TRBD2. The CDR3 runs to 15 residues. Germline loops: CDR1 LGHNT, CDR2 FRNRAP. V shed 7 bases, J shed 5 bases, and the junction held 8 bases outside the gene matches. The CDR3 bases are TGTGCTAGTGTCCGAAGCGGGGGGGCCCACAATGAGCAGTTCTTC. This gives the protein CASVRSGGAHNEQFF.

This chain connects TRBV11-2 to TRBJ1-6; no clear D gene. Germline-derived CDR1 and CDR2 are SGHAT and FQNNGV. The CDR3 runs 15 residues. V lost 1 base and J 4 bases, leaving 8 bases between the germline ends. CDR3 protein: CASSLAAAYNSPLHF. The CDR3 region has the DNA TGTGCCAGCAGCTTAGCGGCAGCATATAATTCACCCCTCCACTTT.

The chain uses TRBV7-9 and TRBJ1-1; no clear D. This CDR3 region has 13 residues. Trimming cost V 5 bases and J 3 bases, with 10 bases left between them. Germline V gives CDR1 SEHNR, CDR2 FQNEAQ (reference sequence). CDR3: CASSRAADTEAFF. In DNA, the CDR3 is TGTGCCAGCAGCAGGGCAGCGGACACTGAAGCTTTCTTT.